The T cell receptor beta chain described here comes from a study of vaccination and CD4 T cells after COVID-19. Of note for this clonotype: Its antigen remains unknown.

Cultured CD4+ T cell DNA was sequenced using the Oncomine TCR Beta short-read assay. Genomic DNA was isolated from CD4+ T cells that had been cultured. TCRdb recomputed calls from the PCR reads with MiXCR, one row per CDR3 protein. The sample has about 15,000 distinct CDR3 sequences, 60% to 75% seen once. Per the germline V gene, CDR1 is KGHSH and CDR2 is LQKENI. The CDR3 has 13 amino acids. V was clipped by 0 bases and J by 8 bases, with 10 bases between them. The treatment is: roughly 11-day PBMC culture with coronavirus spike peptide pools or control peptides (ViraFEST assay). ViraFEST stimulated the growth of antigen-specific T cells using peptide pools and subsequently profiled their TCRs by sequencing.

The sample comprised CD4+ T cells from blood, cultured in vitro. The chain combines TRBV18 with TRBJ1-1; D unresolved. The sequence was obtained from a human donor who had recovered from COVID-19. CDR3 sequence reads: CASSPPGNPEAFF. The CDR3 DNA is TGTGCCAGCTCACCACCCGGCAACCCAGAAGCTTTCTTT.